This T cell receptor beta chain was found in a study of early T cells in non-severe SARS-CoV-2 infection. TCRdb fed the 5' RACE reads into MiXCR, producing one record per CDR3 protein. Of over 70,000 distinct CDR3 sequences listed, about an eighth were seen once; the top ten hold roughly 7%. Trimming cost V 3 bases and J 4 bases, with 8 bases left between them. CDR3 size: 12 residues. The germline gives CDR1 SGHRS, CDR2 YFSETQ. This clonotype was seen more than once but under ten times. The TCR was taken from an adult who was a healthcare worker with PCR-confirmed SARS-CoV-2 infection or an uninfected control (not recorded which). Sample: whole blood. V usage is TRBV5-1 and J usage is TRBJ2-7, with TRBD2 as a possible D gene (5 bases). In nucleotides, the CDR3 is TGCGCCAGCAGCTCCGGGAATTACGAGCAGTACTTC. This codes for CASSSGNYEQYF.